This T cell receptor (beta chain) was recovered during a study of human T cells and chemical hapten exposure. TCRdb analysed the RACE reads with MiXCR anew, one entry per CDR3 protein. This table has about 340,000 distinct CDR3 sequences, roughly 6.9% appearing once. Trimming cost V 0 bases and J 0 bases, with 5 bases left between them. The CDR3 length is 14 residues. Germline loops: CDR1 SGHAT, CDR2 FQNNGV. Sample time point: patch test 1, 2 weeks after DPC sensitization. The treatment here: therapeutic diphenylcyclopropenone sensitization with weekly scalp DPC. This TCR came from a woman aged 18-29 years with alopecia areata. Some clones in this sample may be carry-over from other donors' samples. V is TRBV11-2 and J is TRBJ1-1; D is ambiguous. This specimen consisted of whole blood, obtained in connection with sensitization to the hapten diphenylcyclopropenone (DPC). CDR3 residues: CASSLDVMNTEAFF. In DNA form, the CDR3 reads TGTGCCAGCAGCTTAGACGTCATGAACACTGAAGCTTTCTTT.